This entry lists 20 T cell receptor beta chains sequenced from one sample in a study of cytomegalovirus exposure and HLA in healthy donors. Researchers ran the PCR with 60 Vbeta and 13 Jbeta primers. Some clones are missing from TCRdb's copy, which holds only in-frame ones; the method was immunoSEQ multiplex PCR. The table has approximately 110,000 clones, about 83% seen once. Material for sequencing was PBMCs. The receptors were sampled from a man younger than 35 in good health and CMV-seronegative.

V is TRBV9 and J is TRBJ2-3; D is perhaps TRBD2 (5 bases). The CDR3 extends over 14 amino acids. The V and J ends lost 3 bases and 4 bases respectively, with 12 bases between them. CDR1 SGDLS and CDR2 YYNGEE come from the germline V gene. The CDR3 DNA follows: TGTGCCAGCAGCGAAAAACAGCGGTCAGATACGCAGTATTTT. Protein sequence: CASSEKQRSDTQYF.

The chain is built from TRBV5-4 and TRBJ1-1; D is ambiguous. V was shortened by 0 bases and J by 1 base, with 10 bases between the two germline ends. CDR1 is SGHNT and CDR2 is YYREEE in the germline V gene (reference sequence). CDR3 length: 15 amino acids. CDR3 protein: CASSLASRGNTEAFF. CDR3 bases: TGTGCCAGCAGCTTGGCTTCCCGGGGGAACACTGAAGCTTTCTTT.

The chain joins TRBV4-1 to TRBJ1-5; possibly TRBD1 for D (6 bases). V dropped 0 bases and J dropped 6 bases, with 6 bases sitting between them. Germline values: CDR1 MGHRA, CDR2 YSYEKL. The CDR3 is 13 amino acids. In nucleotides, the CDR3 is TGCGCCAGCAGCCAAGAAGGGGGTCAGCCCCAGCATTTT. Translating it yields CASSQEGGQPQHF.

The chain joins TRBV6-6 to TRBJ1-5; the match to TRBD1 covers 7 bases. The V and J ends lost 2 bases and 2 bases, in that order; junction bases with no gene match: 6. The germline V gene has CDR1 MNHNY and CDR2 SVGAGI (reference sequence). The CDR3 has 16 amino acids. The CDR3 region has the DNA TGTGCCAGCAGTTACCGGGACAGTCGCGGCAATCAGCCCCAGCATTTT. Its translation: CASSYRDSRGNQPQHF.

There are a few counts of this clone. For the CDR3, the DNA is TGCGCCAGCAGCTTGGACAACGTCGAGCAGTACTTC. It codes for CASSLDNVEQYF. The chain uses TRBV5-1 and TRBJ2-7; D ambiguous. V was clipped by 0 bases and J by 6 bases, with 7 bases between them. Germline CDR1 and CDR2: SGHRS and YFSETQ. This CDR3 spans 12 amino acids.

The chain joins TRBV7-3 to TRBJ2-1; D gene uncertain. This CDR3 contains 13 residues. Trimming removed 0 bases from V and 7 bases from J, with 7 bases in between. Germline V gene sequence: CDR1 SGHTA, CDR2 FQGTGA. In nucleotides, the CDR3 is TGTGCCAGCAGCTTAACGGGCAGTAATGAGCAGTTCTTC. Its protein is CASSLTGSNEQFF.

The genes are TRBV27 and TRBJ2-7; the match to TRBD2 covers 14 bases. V was clipped by 6 bases and J by 6 bases; unmatched bases: 7. The CDR3 totals 15 residues. Per germline, CDR1 MNHEY and CDR2 SMNVEV (reference sequence). The CDR3 sequence: CASRIQGLAGVEQYF. The CDR3, as DNA: TGTGCCAGCAGAATACAGGGACTAGCGGGAGTCGAGCAGTACTTC.

This sequence joins TRBV28 and TRBJ1-2; tentatively, D is TRBD1 (5 bases). Germline-derived CDR1 and CDR2 are MDHEN and SYDVKM. There are 13 residues in the CDR3. V lost 3 bases and J 8 bases, leaving 13 bases between the germline ends. CDR3 sequence (DNA): TGTGCCAGCAGTTTGGGGCCAAACTTCGGCTACACCTTC. It specifies CASSLGPNFGYTF.

This sequence joins TRBV12-5 and TRBJ1-1; 8 bases are a match to TRBD1. The trim removed 6 bases at V and 8 bases at J, leaving 8 bases unmatched. Germline V lookup: CDR1 LGHNT, CDR2 FRNRAP. The CDR3 consists of 13 residues. The CDR3 nucleotides read TGTGCTAGTGGCGGGACAGGAACGTCAGAAGCTTTCTTT. Its protein is CASGGTGTSEAFF.

This chain uses TRBV19 with TRBJ2-5, with 10 bases that match TRBD2. The CDR3 extends over 19 amino acids. Germline CDR1 and CDR2: LNHDA and SQIVND (reference sequence). V shed 7 bases, J shed 1 base, and the junction held 18 bases outside the gene matches. Here the CDR3 DNA reads TGTGCCAGTAAAAAGGGGAATAGCGGGAGGCCCCTCTTCCAAGAGACCCAGTACTTC. Protein product: CASKKGNSGRPLFQETQYF.

V is TRBV25-1 and J is TRBJ2-1; 7 nucleotides agree with TRBD2. The CDR3 has 13 residues. Germline trimming cut 2 bases from V and 6 bases from J; bases unmatched to any gene: 1. In germline, CDR1 is MGHDK, CDR2 SYGVNS. Here the CDR3 reads CASSEGTTNEQFF. The CDR3 DNA reads TGTGCCAGCAGTGAAGGGACTACCAATGAGCAGTTCTTC. The whole variable domain, filled in from reference TRBV25-1 and TRBJ2-1, reads EADIYQTPRYLVIGTGKKITLECSQTMGHDKMYWYQQDPGMELHLIHYSYGVNSTEKGDLSSESTVSRIRTEHFPLTLESARPSHTSQYLCASSEGTTNEQFFGPGTRLTVL.

The rearrangement links TRBV2 to TRBJ1-3; 8 bases are shared with TRBD1. The J segment lost 2 bases and the V segment lost 6 bases, leaving 9 bases of the junction unmatched. CDR3 size: 16 residues. Germline V gives CDR1 SNHLY, CDR2 FYNNEI. The CDR3: CASRFLVDRAGNTIYF. CDR3 DNA sequence: TGTGCCAGCAGATTCTTAGTGGACAGGGCTGGAAACACCATATATTTT. Full variable domain (outside the CDR3, taken from reference TRBV2 and TRBJ1-3): EPEVTQTPSHQVTQMGQEVILRCVPISNHLYFYWYRQILGQKVEFLVSFYNNEISEKSEIFDDQFSVERPDGSNFTLKIRSTKLEDSAMYFCASRFLVDRAGNTIYFGEGSWLTVV.

This clone is a singleton in its sample. The V call is TRBV11-2, the J call TRBJ2-7; 12 bases map to TRBD2. The trim removed 5 bases at V and 3 bases at J, leaving 5 bases unmatched. Germline assignment: CDR1 SGHAT and CDR2 FQNNGV. The CDR3 spans 15 residues. CDR3 loop: CASSGQTSGSYEQYF. The CDR3, as DNA: TGTGCCAGCAGCGGCCAGACTAGCGGGAGCTACGAGCAGTACTTC.

This clone was detected a few times. The V call is TRBV7-2, the J call TRBJ2-3; 7 nucleotides align to TRBD2. V lost 4 bases and J lost 2; bases outside the gene matches: 12. The CDR3 is 17 residues long. Looked up from germline, CDR1 is SGHTA and CDR2 is FQGNSA. The CDR3 nucleotides are TGTGCCAGCAGCTCAGTCGTGCTAGCGGATATCACAGATACGCAGTATTTT. It yields the protein CASSSVVLADITDTQYF.

The genes are TRBV7-2 and TRBJ2-3, with D uncertain. CDR3 length equals 13 residues. In germline, CDR1 is SGHTA, CDR2 FQGNSA. V was clipped by 1 base and J by 1 base, with 3 bases between them. CDR3 DNA sequence: TGTGCCAGCAGCTTAGGCGGCACAGATACGCAGTATTTT. This encodes CASSLGGTDTQYF. The full variable domain, its missing parts supplied by reference TRBV7-2 and TRBJ2-3, is GAGVSQSPSNKVTEKGKDVELRCDPISGHTALYWYRQSLGQGLEFLIYFQGNSAPDKSGLPSDRFSAERTGGSVSTLTIQRTQQEDSAVYLCASSLGGTDTQYFGPGTRLTVL.

A few counts support this clone. The CDR3 DNA is TGTGCCAGCAGTCCCTACAGGGTATCGGGGGCCAACGTCCTGACTTTC. Amino acids: CASSPYRVSGANVLTF. V usage is TRBV27 and J usage is TRBJ2-6; a possible D gene is TRBD1 (6 bases). The CDR3 runs to 16 residues. Germline values: CDR1 MNHEY, CDR2 SMNVEV (reference sequence). Trimming stripped 5 bases from V and 4 bases from J, with 15 bases between.

The V gene is TRBV6-6, the J gene TRBJ2-2, with a tentative D call TRBD1 (8 bases). The germline gives CDR1 MNHNY, CDR2 SVGAGI (reference sequence). The CDR3 covers 16 residues. Trimming left V 10 bases short and J 7 bases short, with 25 bases between. This CDR3 reads CATGGRQGRIGGELFF. The CDR3, as DNA: TGTGCCACCGGGGGGAGACAGGGGCGTATAGGCGGGGAGCTGTTTTTT.

V is TRBV7-9 and J is TRBJ2-1, with 10 bases identical to TRBD1. Germline V CDR1 and CDR2: SEHNR, FQNEAQ (reference sequence). Trimming at V came to 1 base and at J to 3 bases, leaving 6 bases not matched to a gene. This CDR3 spans 17 amino acids. The CDR3: CASSLGGQGPLYNEQFF. The CDR3 DNA reads TGTGCCAGCAGCTTAGGGGGACAGGGGCCCCTCTACAATGAGCAGTTCTTC.

This clone came up a few times. This chain connects TRBV4-3 to TRBJ2-3, with 9 bases fitting TRBD2. This CDR3 region has 17 residues. V lost 0 bases to trimming and J lost 4 bases; unmatched junction nucleotides: 8. Germline loops: CDR1 LGHNA, CDR2 YSLEER. The CDR3 region is CASSQDSPSGNADTQYF. CDR3 DNA: TGCGCCAGCAGCCAAGATAGTCCTAGCGGGAACGCAGATACGCAGTATTTT.

This clone was observed a few times. V usage is TRBV2 and J usage is TRBJ2-5; no clear D gene. The J call is uncertain, as TRBJ2-7 better fits the DNA end. There are 13 residues in the CDR3. The germline V gene has CDR1 SNHLY and CDR2 FYNNEI. CDR3 in amino acids: CASCDWHTYEQYF. CDR3 DNA sequence: TGTGCCAGCTGCGACTGGCATACCTACGAGCAGTACTTC.